A single sample gave rise to the 26 T cell receptor beta chains below, sequenced in a study of T-cell memory formation after mild COVID-19. TCRdb re-called the 5' RACE reads with MiXCR, one entry per CDR3 protein. The table records approximately 570,000 distinct CDR3 sequences, around 17% of them present only once. The sample taken for sequencing was PBMCs or a T cell subset sorted from them (not recorded which). Receptors originate from an adult woman who had mild COVID-19 (a few samples of this study predate the infection). Cell type and time point are not known.

The chain employs TRBV27 and TRBJ1-1; D unresolved. Germline V CDR1 and CDR2: MNHEY, SMNVEV (reference sequence). Trimming took 8 bases from V and 3 from J, leaving 13 bases between them. The CDR3 contains 13 residues. The CDR3 coding sequence is TGTGCCAGCGGCGCAGAGGCGTACACTGAAGCTTTCTTT. It codes for CASGAEAYTEAFF.

As to this clonotype: At one boundary the junction diverges from the germline segment, which might be a read error. V usage is TRBV4-3 and J usage is TRBJ2-3; TRBD2 matches at 7 bases. The germline V gene has CDR1 LGHNA and CDR2 YSLEER. The CDR3 covers 15 residues. CDR3 region: CACSLGGPSTDTQYF. The CDR3 coding sequence is TGCGCCTGCAGCTTGGGAGGGCCGAGCACAGATACGCAGTATTTT.

This clonotype was seen a single time. The rearrangement uses TRBV5-6 and TRBJ1-1, with 7 bases matching TRBD1. CDR1 SGHDT and CDR2 YYEEEE come from the germline V gene. The CDR3 extends over 14 amino acids. The trim removed 2 bases at V and 7 bases at J, leaving 8 bases unmatched. DNA for the CDR3: TGTGCCAGCAGCTTCCTAGGACAGGAGGGTGAAGCTTTCTTT. It translates to CASSFLGQEGEAFF.

This clonotype was picked up many times. The V and J genes are TRBV5-1 and TRBJ1-1; D may be TRBD1 (6 bases). Trimming took off 1 base at V and 5 bases at J, with 18 bases between the two ends. Germline V lookup: CDR1 SGHRS, CDR2 YFSETQ. This CDR3 has 16 residues. CDR3 nucleotides: TGCGCCAGCAGCTTGCGGGCGGACAGTTGGACGACTGAAGCTTTCTTT. Protein product: CASSLRADSWTTEAFF.

The CDR3 DNA follows: TGTGCCAGCAGTGCCCCGCGCGGGAGGGTCAATACGCAGTATTTT. This codes for CASSAPRGRVNTQYF. The J gene is TRBJ2-3, the V gene TRBV12-3 or TRBV12-4, with 9 bases fitting TRBD2. V dropped 5 bases and J dropped 7; count of bases not matched to a gene: 10. CDR3 length: 15 residues.

The chain links TRBV28 to TRBJ1-1, with 8 bases fitting TRBD1. Trimming removed 10 bases from V and 7 bases from J; junction bases left unmatched: 11. Germline V gene lookup returns CDR1 MDHEN and CDR2 SYDVKM. The CDR3 is made up of 13 amino acids. CDR3 nucleotides: TGTGCCACACTCCAGGGGGCGCGAGTTGAAGCTTTCTTT. This codes for CATLQGARVEAFF.

There are a few counts of this clonotype. The chain recombines TRBV20-1 with TRBJ1-4, with 7 bases that match TRBD1. Trimming removed 5 bases from V and 8 bases from J; junction bases left unmatched: 8. The CDR3 length is 13 residues. CDR1 DFQATT and CDR2 SNEGSKA come from the germline V gene (reference sequence). The CDR3 loop is CSASTGVREKLFF. CDR3 coding DNA: TGCAGTGCTTCAACAGGGGTACGCGAAAAACTGTTTTTT.

This clonotype has a handful of counts. The rearrangement links TRBV5-1 to TRBJ1-4, with D tentatively TRBD1 (5 bases). The germline V gene has CDR1 SGHRS and CDR2 YFSETQ. There are 18 residues in the CDR3. V lost 0 bases and J lost 2, with 17 bases in between. CDR3 sequence: CASSLVPGTGGTNEKLFF. The CDR3 nucleotides are TGCGCCAGCAGCTTGGTTCCCGGGACCGGCGGGACTAATGAAAAACTGTTTTTT.

CDR3 region: CASSFSTGSNQPQHF. CDR3 in DNA: TGTGCCAGCAGCTTTAGTACAGGGAGCAATCAGCCCCAGCATTTT. The rearrangement joins TRBV7-8 to TRBJ1-5; weak D call: TRBD1 (6 bases). CDR1 SGHVS and CDR2 FQNEAQ come from the germline V gene. The CDR3 has 15 residues. Trimming pared 3 bases from V and 1 base from J, leaving 10 bases between.

The chain carries TRBV5-6 and TRBJ2-5; a weak D match, TRBD2 (5 bases). Trimming left V 0 bases short and J 5 bases short, with 14 bases between. The CDR3 spans 15 residues. Looked up from germline, CDR1 is SGHDT and CDR2 is YYEEEE. CDR3 residues: CASSLEKWSGETQYF. The CDR3, as DNA: TGTGCCAGCAGCTTGGAAAAGTGGTCGGGGGAGACCCAGTACTTC.

The chain joins TRBV12-3 or TRBV12-4 to TRBJ1-1; D gene uncertain. Between the trimmed V and J ends, which lost 4 bases and 4 bases, there was a span of 7 bases. CDR3 length: 12 residues. CDR3: CASSYHATEAFF. Here the CDR3 DNA reads TGTGCCAGCAGTTACCACGCCACTGAAGCTTTCTTT.

V gene TRBV12-3 or TRBV12-4 combines with J gene TRBJ2-7; D gene unclear. The V end was cut by 3 bases, the J end by 0 bases, with 9 bases between. The CDR3 covers 14 residues. This CDR3 is CASSFERDSYEQYF. The CDR3 DNA sequence: TGTGCCAGCAGTTTCGAGCGAGACTCCTACGAGCAGTACTTC.

This clonotype was detected a few times. The chain has TRBV7-9 and TRBJ1-3; D gene uncertain. This CDR3 has 17 residues. Germline values: CDR1 SEHNR, CDR2 FQNEAQ (reference sequence). V lost 3 bases, J lost 7 bases, and 22 bases lay in between. In DNA form, the CDR3 reads TGTGCCAGCAGCTTCCACTCCGCGGGGAGCAACGGGAACACCATATATTTT. Translating gives CASSFHSAGSNGNTIYF. The entire variable domain, with the rest obtained from reference TRBV7-9 and TRBJ1-3, is as follows: DTGVSQNPRHKITKRGQNVTFRCDPISEHNRLYWYRQTLGQGPEFLTYFQNEAQLEKSRLLSDRFSAERPKGSFSTLEIQRTEQGDSAMYLCASSFHSAGSNGNTIYFGEGSWLTVV.

V gene TRBV18 combines with J gene TRBJ1-5; D is uncertain. Per germline, CDR1 KGHSH and CDR2 LQKENI. Trimming removed 6 bases from V and 4 bases from J, with 10 bases in between. CDR3 length equals 13 residues. The CDR3 loop is CASSTGENQPQHF. DNA for the CDR3: TGTGCCAGCTCCACCGGGGAGAATCAGCCCCAGCATTTT.

This sequence joins TRBV18 and TRBJ2-3; possible D gene TRBD1, 7 bases. The CDR3 is 15 amino acids. The germline V and J ends were trimmed by 3 bases and 4 bases, with 14 bases remaining between them. The germline CDR1 and CDR2 sequences are KGHSH and LQKENI. CDR3 loop: CASSPSRGRSDTQYF. As DNA, the CDR3 is TGTGCCAGCTCACCGAGCAGGGGGAGGTCAGATACGCAGTATTTT.

This chain connects TRBV5-1 to TRBJ2-7; possibly TRBD1 for D (6 bases). Germline-derived CDR1 and CDR2 are SGHRS and YFSETQ. The CDR3 has 14 residues. V lost 2 bases and J 3 bases, leaving 12 bases between the germline ends. The CDR3 loop reads CASSFGDTIYEQYF. The CDR3 region has the DNA TGCGCCAGCAGCTTTGGGGACACCATCTACGAGCAGTACTTC.

This clonotype was counted a few times. The chain carries TRBV7-3 and TRBJ1-1; tentatively, D is TRBD1 (6 bases). Trimming shortened V by 0 bases and J by 3 bases, and 20 bases separated the two germline ends. The CDR3 consists of 18 residues. Per the germline V gene, CDR1 is SGHTA and CDR2 is FQGTGA. The CDR3 loop is CASSLTGGGREIYTEAFF. Here the CDR3 DNA reads TGTGCCAGCAGCTTAACTGGCGGGGGCAGGGAAATATACACTGAAGCTTTCTTT.

This clonotype has only a few counts. The chain joins TRBV20-1 to TRBJ1-1; tentative D call: TRBD1 (5 bases). The V gene's germline CDR1 is DFQATT and CDR2 SNEGSKA (reference sequence). This CDR3 has 14 residues. V was trimmed by 6 bases and J by 8 bases, leaving 22 bases between them. The CDR3 coding sequence is TGCAGTGCCGGGACTTCAGGGTCTCGGAGGGAAGCTTTCTTT. Translation: CSAGTSGSRREAFF.

This clonotype was seen at least ten times. The chain couples TRBV5-5 to TRBJ2-3; 10 positions agree with TRBD2. The germline CDR1 and CDR2 sequences are SGHKS and YYEKEE (reference sequence). The CDR3 length is 17 residues. V trimming: 0 bases; J trimming: 2 bases; junction bases outside the gene matches: 6. The CDR3 region has the DNA TGTGCCAGCAGCTTGGAGGCTAGCGGGAGCGTCACAGATACGCAGTATTTT. It specifies CASSLEASGSVTDTQYF.

The chain uses TRBV25-1 and TRBJ2-4; 8 nucleotides agree with TRBD2. Germline-derived CDR1 and CDR2 are MGHDK and SYGVNS. V gave up 5 bases and J gave up 0 bases; unmatched junction bases: 9. CDR3 length: 17 residues. CDR3 nucleotide sequence: TGTGCCAGCAGTTCCTCGGGAGGGACTCTAGCCAAAAACATTCAGTACTTC. Translated: CASSSSGGTLAKNIQYF.

The sample holds a few counts of this clonotype. The chain carries TRBV20-1 and TRBJ1-2; D may be TRBD1 (5 bases). Germline lookup yields CDR1 DFQATT and CDR2 SNEGSKA (reference sequence). The V gene lost 6 bases and the J gene lost 4 bases, with 15 bases spanning the gap. This CDR3 region has 13 residues. CDR3 DNA: TGCAGTGCGGACCGGGACGCCGGCTATGGCTACACCTTC. Its translation is CSADRDAGYGYTF.

This rearrangement joins TRBV6-6 to TRBJ2-7; TRBD1 or TRBD2 may be the D gene (6 bases each). Germline lookup yields CDR1 MNHNY and CDR2 SVGAGI (reference sequence). Trimming cost V 5 bases and J 4 bases, with 21 bases left between them. This CDR3 comprises 16 residues. CDR3 amino acids: CASSQAGTLGGYEQYF. The DNA for the CDR3 is TGTGCCAGCAGTCAAGCCGGGACTTTAGGGGGTTACGAGCAGTACTTC.

A few counts support this clonotype. J is TRBJ1-1 and V is TRBV19; D unresolved. Germline V gives CDR1 LNHDA, CDR2 SQIVND (reference sequence). CDR3 length equals 13 residues. The V end lost 6 bases, the J end lost 3 bases, and 11 bases lay between the germline ends. The chain's CDR3 is CASSQKWDTEAFF. CDR3 nucleotides: TGTGCCAGTAGCCAGAAATGGGACACTGAAGCTTTCTTT.

This clonotype was recorded a few times. The chain has TRBV24-1 and TRBJ1-1; possible D gene TRBD1, 5 bases. The CDR3 is made up of 14 amino acids. V lost 2 bases, J lost 4 bases, and 10 bases lay in between. From germline, CDR1 is KGHDR and CDR2 SFDVKD. This CDR3 reads CATSDSGHPTEAFF. CDR3 bases: TGTGCCACCAGTGATTCAGGACACCCCACTGAAGCTTTCTTT.

Points on this clonotype: Given a much more abundant clone one base away, this may be a read error. The chain combines TRBV6-2 or TRBV6-3 with TRBJ1-5, with 7 bases identical to TRBD1. The CDR3 contains 15 residues. Germline V gene data show CDR1 as MNHEY and CDR2 as SVGEGT. Trimming took 4 bases from V and 0 from J; bases not matched to a gene: 3. The DNA of the CDR3 is TGTGCCAGCAGTTCGACAGGGACTAGCAATCAGCCCCAGCATTTT. The encoded protein is CASSSTGTSNQPQHF.

This clonotype occurred a few times. The chain is built from TRBV12-3 or TRBV12-4 and TRBJ2-1; the match to TRBD2 covers 11 bases. The CDR3 is 17 residues long. Trimming at V came to 6 bases and at J to 4 bases, leaving 11 bases not matched to a gene. For the CDR3, the DNA is TGTGCCAGCAGCCCCGAGAGACTAGCGGGAATGTACAATGAGCAGTTCTTC. This encodes CASSPERLAGMYNEQFF.